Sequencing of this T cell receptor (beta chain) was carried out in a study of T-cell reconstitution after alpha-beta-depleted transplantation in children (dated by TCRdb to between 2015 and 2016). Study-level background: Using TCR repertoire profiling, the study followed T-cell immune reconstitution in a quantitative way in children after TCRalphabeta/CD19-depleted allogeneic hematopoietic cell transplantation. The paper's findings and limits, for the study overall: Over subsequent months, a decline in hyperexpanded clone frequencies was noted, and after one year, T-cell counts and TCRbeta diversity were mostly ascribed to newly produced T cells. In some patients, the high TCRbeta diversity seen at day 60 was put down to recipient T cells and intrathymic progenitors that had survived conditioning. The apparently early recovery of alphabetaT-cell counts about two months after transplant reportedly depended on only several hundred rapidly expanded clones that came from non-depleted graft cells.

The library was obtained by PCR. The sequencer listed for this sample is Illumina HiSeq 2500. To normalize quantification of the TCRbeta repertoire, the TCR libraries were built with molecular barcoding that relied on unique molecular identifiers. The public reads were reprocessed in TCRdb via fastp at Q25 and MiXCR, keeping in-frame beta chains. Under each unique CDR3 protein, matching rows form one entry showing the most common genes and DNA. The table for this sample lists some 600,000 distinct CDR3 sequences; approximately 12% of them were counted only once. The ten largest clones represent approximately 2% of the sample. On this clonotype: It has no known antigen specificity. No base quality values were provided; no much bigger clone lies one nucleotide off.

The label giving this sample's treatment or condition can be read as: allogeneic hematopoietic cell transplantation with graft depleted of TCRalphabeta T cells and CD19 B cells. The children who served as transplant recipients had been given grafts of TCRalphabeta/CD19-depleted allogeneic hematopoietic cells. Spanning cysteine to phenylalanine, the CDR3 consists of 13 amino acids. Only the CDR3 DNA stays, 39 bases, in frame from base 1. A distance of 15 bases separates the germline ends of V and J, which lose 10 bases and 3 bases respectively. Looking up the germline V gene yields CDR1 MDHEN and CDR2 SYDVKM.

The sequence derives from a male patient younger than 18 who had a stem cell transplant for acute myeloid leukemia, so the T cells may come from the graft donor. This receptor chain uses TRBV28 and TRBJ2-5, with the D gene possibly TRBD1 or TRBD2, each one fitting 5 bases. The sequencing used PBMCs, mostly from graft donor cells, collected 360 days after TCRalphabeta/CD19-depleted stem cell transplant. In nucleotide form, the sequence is TGTGCCACCCTGGGGCGAGGGGAAGAGACCCAGTACTTC. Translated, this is CATLGRGEETQYF.